The 27 T cell receptor beta chains presented below share a single source sample, sequenced in a study of blood T cell repertoires in COVID-19. Here immunoSEQ multiplex PCR was the method, and the copy in TCRdb shows in-frame clones only, minus some. The data contain about 210,000 clones, 70% to 90% of them singletons. What was sequenced was PBMCs or T cells enriched from blood (not recorded which). The source of these receptors is a woman aged 18 to 35 who had recovered from COVID-19.

Only one count was recorded for this clone. The chain recombines TRBV7-9 with TRBJ2-7; TRBD2 is a possible D gene (6 bases). Germline V gives CDR1 SEHNR, CDR2 FQNEAQ (reference sequence). The CDR3 contains 13 residues. Trimming removed 1 base from V and 6 bases from J, with 10 bases in between. The CDR3, as DNA: TGTGCCAGCAGCTTAGATTCCGGGAGCGAGCAGTACTTC. Amino acids: CASSLDSGSEQYF.

In its sample, this clone was seen once. The J gene is TRBJ2-2, the V gene TRBV6-5, with TRBD1 matching over 8 bases. The germline gives CDR1 MNHEY, CDR2 SVGAGI. The V and J ends lost 6 bases and 2 bases, in that order; junction bases with no gene match: 5. The CDR3 totals 15 residues. The CDR3 region has the DNA TGTGCCAGCAGCGTCGGGACAGGCAACACCGGGGAGCTGTTTTTT. It specifies CASSVGTGNTGELFF.

In this sample, this clone turned up a few times. The J gene is TRBJ1-2, the V gene TRBV30, with 8 bases identical to TRBD1. With 4 bases clipped from V and 8 bases from J, the junction kept 6 bases outside the gene matches. The CDR3 extends over 12 amino acids. CDR1 and CDR2 (germline): GTSNPN, SVGIG (reference sequence). In DNA, the CDR3 is TGTGCCTGGACTCAGGGGGCGGAGGGCTACACCTTC. Translation: CAWTQGAEGYTF. The whole variable domain, filled in from reference TRBV30 and TRBJ1-2, reads SQTIHQWPATLVQPVGSPLSLECTVEGTSNPNLYWYRQAAGRGLQLLFYSVGIGQISSEVPQNLSASRPQDRQFILSSKKLLLSDSGFYLCAWTQGAEGYTFGSGTRLTVV.

This chain links TRBV30 with TRBJ2-2; a possible D gene is TRBD1 (6 bases). The CDR3 covers 15 residues. CDR1 is GTSNPN, CDR2 SVGIG, per germline (reference sequence). Trimming left V 2 bases short and J 4 bases short, with 14 bases between. The CDR3 reads CAWSTKQGTTGELFF. In DNA, the CDR3 is TGTGCCTGGAGTACAAAACAGGGTACCACCGGGGAGCTGTTTTTT.

The V and J genes are TRBV7-9 and TRBJ2-1; 8 nucleotides align to TRBD2. The germline gives CDR1 SEHNR, CDR2 FQNEAQ (reference sequence). V lost 4 bases and J lost 8; bases outside the gene matches: 10. The CDR3 spans 15 residues. CDR3 sequence reads: CASSSRGGAFDEQFF. The DNA of the CDR3 is TGTGCCAGCAGCTCCCGGGGGGGGGCCTTCGATGAGCAGTTCTTC. Variable domain in full (rest from reference TRBV7-9 and TRBJ2-1): DTGVSQNPRHKITKRGQNVTFRCDPISEHNRLYWYRQTLGQGPEFLTYFQNEAQLEKSRLLSDRFSAERPKGSFSTLEIQRTEQGDSAMYLCASSSRGGAFDEQFFGPGTRLTVL.

The CDR3 sequence is CASRTGGQPQHF. The CDR3 region has the DNA TGTGCCAGTAGGACAGGGGGTCAGCCCCAGCATTTT. The V gene is TRBV28, the J gene TRBJ1-5; TRBD1 matches at 10 bases. CDR3 length equals 12 residues. Germline CDR1 is MDHEN and CDR2 is SYDVKM. The trim removed 9 bases at V and 6 bases at J, leaving 2 bases unmatched.

The V and J genes are TRBV7-3 and TRBJ2-1; TRBD1 agrees at 7 bases. Germline CDR1 SGHTA, CDR2 FQGTGA. The V and J ends lost 2 bases and 4 bases, in that order; junction bases with no gene match: 5. The CDR3 consists of 15 residues. CDR3 amino acids: CASSLGTALYNEQFF. The CDR3 DNA reads as TGTGCCAGCAGCTTAGGGACAGCCCTATACAATGAGCAGTTCTTC.

The chain is built from TRBV25-1 and TRBJ1-6; perhaps TRBD1 as D (5 bases). The CDR3 has 13 amino acids. Germline V CDR1 and CDR2: MGHDK, SYGVNS. Trimming left V 7 bases short and J 9 bases short, with 13 bases between. The CDR3 DNA sequence: TGTGCCAGCAATCGGCAGGGCCCTTCACCCCTCCACTTT. It yields the protein CASNRQGPSPLHF.

This sequence joins TRBV24-1 and TRBJ2-3; 9 positions match TRBD2. V was clipped by 5 bases and J by 2 bases; unmatched bases: 7. Germline V CDR1 and CDR2: KGHDR, SFDVKD. The length of the CDR3 is 16 residues. The CDR3 reads CATSVMSGGLTDTQYF. CDR3 bases: TGTGCCACCAGTGTGATGAGCGGGGGGCTCACAGATACGCAGTATTTT.

Note on this clone: Other DNA sequences in the same sample also yield this CDR3. The rearrangement joins TRBV14 to TRBJ1-2; maybe TRBD1 (5 bases). There are 15 residues in the CDR3. Germline CDR1 reads SGHDN; CDR2 reads FVKESK. V lost 1 base to trimming and J lost 2 bases, with 11 bases between them. The CDR3 bases are TGTGCCAGCAGCCAAGGCCTCACAGGCAACTATGGCTACACCTTC. Translation: CASSQGLTGNYGYTF.

The chain recombines TRBV27 with TRBJ1-1, with D unclear. In germline, CDR1 is MNHEY, CDR2 SMNVEV (reference sequence). CDR3 size: 15 residues. The germline V and J ends were trimmed by 0 bases and 0 bases, with 8 bases remaining between them. The CDR3 here is CASSLSVELNTEAFF. The CDR3 DNA is TGTGCCAGCAGTTTATCTGTGGAGCTGAACACTGAAGCTTTCTTT.

V and J are TRBV25-1 and TRBJ1-6; tentatively, D is TRBD1 (6 bases). The CDR3 length is 18 residues. Germline V CDR1 and CDR2: MGHDK, SYGVNS. V was clipped by 3 bases and J by 6 bases, with 21 bases between them. The CDR3 region has the DNA TGTGCCAGCAGTGACAGTACTGGACAGCAGTTTTCTAATTCACCCCTCCACTTT. It yields the protein CASSDSTGQQFSNSPLHF.

The chain uses TRBV7-9 and TRBJ2-7, with D perhaps matching TRBD2 (5 bases). V lost 3 bases to trimming and J lost 3 bases, with 9 bases between them. From germline, CDR1 is SEHNR and CDR2 FQNEAQ (reference sequence). CDR3 size: 13 residues. This CDR3 is CASSLAGYYEQYF. CDR3 DNA: TGTGCCAGCAGCTTGGCGGGTTACTACGAGCAGTACTTC.

V usage is TRBV27 and J usage is TRBJ1-4; 7 bases align to TRBD1. CDR1 is MNHEY and CDR2 is SMNVEV in the germline V gene (reference sequence). CDR3 length: 17 residues. The J segment lost 7 bases and the V segment lost 1 base, leaving 12 bases of the junction unmatched. The DNA for the CDR3 is TGTGCCAGCAGTTTATTAGCCCCGACAGGGTGGGGTGAAAAACTGTTTTTT. Its protein product is CASSLLAPTGWGEKLFF.

A few counts support this clone. This chain connects TRBV10-2 to TRBJ2-5, with no clear D. CDR3 size: 14 residues. V was cut by 2 bases and J by 1 base, with 8 bases left in between. Germline V CDR1 and CDR2: WSHSY, SAAADI. The CDR3 DNA is TGCGCCAGCAGTGAGGGTAGCCTCCAAGAGACCCAGTACTTC. Translation gives CASSEGSLQETQYF.

The V gene is TRBV19, the J gene TRBJ2-7; TRBD1 matches at 8 bases. The CDR3 contains 15 residues. V lost 4 bases to trimming and J lost 3 bases; unmatched junction nucleotides: 8. The germline CDR1 and CDR2 sequences are LNHDA and SQIVND (reference sequence). CDR3 in DNA: TGTGCCAGTAGTAAGACAGGGGTACTGAACTACGAGCAGTACTTC. Protein product: CASSKTGVLNYEQYF.

The gene calls are TRBV9 and TRBJ1-2; 8 nucleotides agree with TRBD1. The CDR3 runs 15 residues. V lost 3 bases, J lost 2 bases, and 6 bases stayed unmatched. Germline values: CDR1 SGDLS, CDR2 YYNGEE. The CDR3 region is CASSGQGRLNYGYTF. CDR3 bases: TGTGCCAGCAGCGGACAGGGGCGGTTGAACTATGGCTACACCTTC. Drawing the rest from reference TRBV9 and TRBJ1-2, the complete variable domain is DSGVTQTPKHLITATGQRVTLRCSPRSGDLSVYWYQQSLDQGLQFLIQYYNGEERAKGNILERFSAQQFPDLHSELNLSSLELGDSALYFCASSGQGRLNYGYTFGSGTRLTVV.

CDR3 nucleotide sequence: TGCAGCGTTGAAGGGGGGGGCGCATACTATGGCTACACCTTC. Translated: CSVEGGGAYYGYTF. The chain links TRBV29-1 to TRBJ1-2, with D possibly TRBD1 on 6 matching bases. Trimming removed 1 base at V and 3 bases at J, with 12 bases between. There are 14 residues in the CDR3. The germline V gene has CDR1 SQVTM and CDR2 ANQGSEA.

V usage is TRBV7-9 and J usage is TRBJ2-7, with TRBD1 matching 7 bases. The CDR3 is 15 amino acids. CDR1 is SEHNR, CDR2 FQNEAQ, per germline (reference sequence). V lost 6 bases, J lost 6 bases, and 14 bases stayed unmatched. CDR3 region: CASSLGNRGKPEQYF. The CDR3 DNA is TGTGCCAGCAGTCTCGGGAACAGGGGAAAGCCCGAGCAGTACTTC.

This chain links TRBV7-9 with TRBJ2-3; D remains ambiguous. The CDR3 runs 13 residues. Trimming shortened V by 3 bases and J by 3 bases, and 7 bases separated the two germline ends. Germline V gene lookup returns CDR1 SEHNR and CDR2 FQNEAQ (reference sequence). CDR3 residues: CASSFIETDTQYF. The CDR3 coding sequence is TGTGCCAGCAGCTTTATAGAGACAGATACGCAGTATTTT.

The rearrangement joins TRBV9 to TRBJ2-1; 8 nucleotides line up with TRBD1. The CDR3 length is 15 residues. Germline V gene sequence: CDR1 SGDLS, CDR2 YYNGEE. V was clipped by 0 bases and J by 5 bases; unmatched bases: 4. The CDR3 protein is CASSVAGQANNEQFF. As DNA, the CDR3 is TGTGCCAGCAGCGTAGCGGGACAGGCTAACAATGAGCAGTTCTTC.

CDR3 protein: CASSSTAPSTEAFF. CDR3 sequence (DNA): TGCGCCAGCAGCTCGACAGCCCCGAGCACTGAAGCTTTCTTT. The rearrangement links TRBV5-1 to TRBJ1-1; perhaps TRBD1 as D (5 bases). The germline V and J ends were trimmed by 3 bases and 4 bases, with 13 bases remaining between them. Germline loops: CDR1 SGHRS, CDR2 YFSETQ. The CDR3 extends over 14 amino acids.

This clone was counted a few times. As DNA, the CDR3 is TGTGCCAGCAGTAATATGGGACAGGGCTCCACTGAAGCTTTCTTT. This codes for CASSNMGQGSTEAFF. This chain links TRBV6-4 with TRBJ1-1; 9 bases align to TRBD1. Losses at the gene ends were 5 bases for V and 4 bases for J; bases not matched to a gene: 8. The CDR3 has 15 residues. Germline V CDR1 and CDR2: MRHNA, SNTAGT.

The rearrangement uses TRBV5-1 and TRBJ1-1; D uncertain. The CDR3 runs to 13 residues. V was cut by 0 bases and J by 5 bases, with 8 bases left in between. Germline lookup yields CDR1 SGHRS and CDR2 YFSETQ. CDR3 bases: TGCGCCAGCAGCTTGGGAGGGAGGACTGAAGCTTTCTTT. Amino acid sequence: CASSLGGRTEAFF.

The chain couples TRBV4-1 to TRBJ2-7, with 10 positions matching TRBD2. Germline V gives CDR1 MGHRA, CDR2 YSYEKL. J lost 0 bases, V lost 4 bases, and 3 bases had no gene match. This CDR3 spans 15 amino acids. The CDR3 bases are TGCGCCAGCAGCCCTAGCGGGGGAAGCTCCTACGAGCAGTACTTC. Translating gives CASSPSGGSSYEQYF.

The chain carries TRBV27 and TRBJ1-5; a weak D match, TRBD1 (6 bases). The CDR3 has 16 residues. CDR1 and CDR2 from the germline V gene are MNHEY and SMNVEV (reference sequence). Trimming took off 6 bases at V and 0 bases at J, with 15 bases between the two ends. CDR3 in DNA: TGTGCCAGCAGCTCCCTGACAGGCCATAGCAATCAGCCCCAGCATTTT. It is translated as CASSSLTGHSNQPQHF.

The chain employs TRBV5-4 and TRBJ2-6, with D hard to call. The CDR3 length is 18 residues. Germline V gene sequence: CDR1 SGHNT, CDR2 YYREEE (reference sequence). Trimming stripped 1 base from V and 1 base from J, with 15 bases between. The CDR3 nucleotides are TGTGCCAGCAGCTTGTTCCAAGGCGGTTCTTCTGGGGCCAACGTCCTGACTTTC. It is translated as CASSLFQGGSSGANVLTF.